The rows below give T cell receptor beta chains drawn from one sample of a study of cytomegalovirus exposure and HLA in healthy donors. Profiled with immunoSEQ multiplex PCR; TCRdb holds only in-frame clones, not every one. The sample lists under 90,000 clones, about 68% occurring once. Sequenced sample: PBMCs. The receptors were sampled from a man aged 40-49 years in good health and CMV-seropositive. The CDR3 runs from the conserved cysteine through the conserved F or W. D genes are given only for firm matches. A row's size may be missing; if present it is once, few, many or a size class.

J	size	length	D	V	DNA	CDR3
TRBJ1-1	.	12	.	TRBV6-6	TGTGCCAGCAGCTCCCGGGGAACTGAAGCTTTCTTT	CASSSRGTEAFF
TRBJ2-7	.	15	.	TRBV5-1	TGCGCCAGCAGCTTGGACTTGTCATTCTCCTACGAGCAGTACTTC	CASSLDLSFSYEQYF
TRBJ1-4	.	13	.	TRBV30	TGTGCCTGGGTTCCGAGAGACCTAGGAAAACTGTTTTTT	CAWVPRDLGKLFF
TRBJ1-1	.	15	.	TRBV18	TGTGCCAGCTCACCACCTTCAGGGGCGGTCACTGAAGCTTTCTTT	CASSPPSGAVTEAFF
TRBJ1-5	.	14	TRBD1	TRBV25-1	TGTGCCAGCAGCCCACAGGGGAACAATCAGCCCCAGCATTTT	CASSPQGNNQPQHF
TRBJ1-1	once	14	TRBD1	TRBV7-2	TGTGCCAGCAGCCTACAGGGGTATAGCACTGAAGCTTTCTTT	CASSLQGYSTEAFF
TRBJ2-7	once	14	TRBD2	TRBV30	TGTGCCTGGAGTAGCGGGAGGCCTTCGGGGGAGCAGTACTTC	CAWSSGRPSGEQYF
TRBJ2-5	.	16	TRBD2	TRBV5-1	TGCGCCAGCAGCTTGGCTACGGGGGGGGCAGTTGAGACCCAGTACTTC	CASSLATGGAVETQYF
TRBJ2-7	.	14	TRBD1	TRBV5-1	TGCGCCAGCAGCACCCGGGACAGGGTGGCCGAGCAGTACTTC	CASSTRDRVAEQYF
TRBJ2-2	.	15	TRBD2	TRBV27	TGTGCCAGCAAATGGTCGGGGGGGAACACCGGGGAGCTGTTTTTT	CASKWSGGNTGELFF
TRBJ1-1	.	14	.	TRBV19	TGTGCCAGTTCCCCGGGACATACGAACACTGAAGCTTTCTTT	CASSPGHTNTEAFF
TRBJ2-5	.	15	.	TRBV28	TGTGCCAGCAGTTTCATTGAGCAGGGGCAAGAGACCCAGTACTTC	CASSFIEQGQETQYF
TRBJ2-1	.	19	TRBD2	TRBV9	TGTGCCAGCAGCGTAGACTCTACCGAGACCGGGACTAGGTACAATGAGCAGTTCTTC	CASSVDSTETGTRYNEQFF
TRBJ2-3	.	16	TRBD2	TRBV5-8	TGTGCCAGCAGCTTATCGGGGGGGCCGGTCGAGTATACGCAGTATTTT	CASSLSGGPVEYTQYF
TRBJ2-4	.	16	TRBD1	TRBV7-9	TGTGCCAGCAGCCCGAGGAGAGACAGGGGGCCAAACATTCAGTACTTC	CASSPRRDRGPNIQYF
TRBJ2-1	.	14	.	TRBV27	TGTGCCAGCACTCCAAGGACTGGCAACAATGAGCAGTTCTTC	CASTPRTGNNEQFF
TRBJ1-2	.	13	.	TRBV6-1	TGTGCCAGCAGTGACTATACAGGGCAAAAGGACACCTTC	CASSDYTGQKDTF
TRBJ1-2	.	11	.	TRBV23-1	TGCGCCAGCAGTCAATCAAGCGGCTACACCTTC	CASSQSSGYTF
TRBJ2-5	.	16	TRBD2	TRBV4-2	TGTGCCAGCAGCTCGACTAGCGGGAGGGCCGAGGAGACCCAGTACTTC	CASSSTSGRAEETQYF
TRBJ2-7	.	15	.	TRBV6-5	TGTGCCAGCAGTTATAAAGCAGGGGCGACTTACGAGCAGTACTTC	CASSYKAGATYEQYF
TRBJ1-2	.	15	TRBD1	TRBV7-9	TGTGCCAGCAGCCCGGAGGGACAGGGGTCGGGTGGCTACACCTTC	CASSPEGQGSGGYTF
TRBJ2-2	.	13	.	TRBV2	TGTGCCAGCAGTGGACAGAGTACCGGGGAGCTGTTTTTT	CASSGQSTGELFF
TRBJ1-1	.	17	.	TRBV4-1	TGCGCCAGCAGCCAAGATGTCGCGGGGGGGCTGAACACTGAAGCTTTCTTT	CASSQDVAGGLNTEAFF
TRBJ2-1	.	13	.	TRBV28	TGTGCCAGCAGTTCCGGACAGCTTAATGAGCAGTTCTTC	CASSSGQLNEQFF
TRBJ2-1	.	14	.	TRBV27	TGTGCCAGCAGTTTATTGGAGGGGAAGGGTGAGCAGTTCTTC	CASSLLEGKGEQFF
TRBJ2-3	.	12	.	TRBV2	TGTGCCAGCTCACTAGCCTCAGATACGCAGTATTTT	CASSLASDTQYF